Below, 26 T cell receptor beta chains from the same sample are listed, as sequenced in a study of metastatic and nonmetastatic thyroid tumors. MiXCR reprocessed the PCR reads for TCRdb. The sample holds under 30,000 clones, approximately 4% seen once. Each patient came to thyroid surgery without any prior treatment (of any kind). Material: blood. The receptors here all came from a female donor with papillary thyroid cancer or a benign thyroid nodule (not recorded which). Some clones in this sample may be carry-over from other donors' samples.

Comments on this clone: This may be a read error: a much more frequent sequence differs by one nucleotide. The V call is TRBV24-1, the J call TRBJ2-1; 9 nucleotides agree with TRBD1. The germline gives CDR1 KGHDR, CDR2 SFDVKD. The CDR3 covers 13 residues. CDR3 loop: CGTRDRVYNEQFF. The CDR3 DNA is TGTGGCACCCGGGACAGGGTTTACAATGAGCAGTTCTTC.

Many counts were recorded for this clone. The rearrangement joins TRBV9 to TRBJ1-3; 8 nucleotides line up with TRBD1. In germline, CDR1 is SGDLS, CDR2 YYNGEE. J was trimmed by 0 bases and V by 6 bases; bases with no gene match: 8. The length of the CDR3 is 16 residues. This CDR3 reads CASTPQGANSGNTIYF. The DNA for the CDR3 is TGTGCCAGCACCCCGCAGGGGGCCAACTCTGGAAACACCATATATTTT.

V usage is TRBV27 and J usage is TRBJ2-7; TRBD2 matches 10 bases. This CDR3 is built from 17 residues. The germline V gene has CDR1 MNHEY and CDR2 SMNVEV (reference sequence). With 2 bases clipped from V and 4 bases from J, the junction kept 11 bases outside the gene matches. This CDR3 reads CASSLSGQREGRYEQYF. The DNA of the CDR3 is TGTGCCAGCAGTTTAAGTGGCCAGCGGGAGGGCCGATACGAGCAGTACTTC.

V gene TRBV6-5 combines with J gene TRBJ2-1; tentatively, D is TRBD1 (6 bases). The CDR3 consists of 15 residues. Trimming removed 7 bases from V and 10 bases from J, with 23 bases in between. Germline-derived CDR1 and CDR2 are MNHEY and SVGAGI. The CDR3 reads CASITTGSSSKEQFF. CDR3 coding DNA: TGTGCCAGCATTACCACAGGGAGCTCCTCCAAAGAGCAGTTCTTC.

This clone has at least ten counts. J is TRBJ1-1 and V is TRBV28; D may be TRBD1 (5 bases). Looked up from germline, CDR1 is MDHEN and CDR2 is SYDVKM. The CDR3 loop spans 15 amino acids. V lost 7 bases and J 2 bases, leaving 17 bases between the germline ends. The CDR3 bases are TGTGCCAGCACCGAACGGACAATGGGTAACACTGAAGCTTTCTTT. Amino acid sequence: CASTERTMGNTEAFF. Full variable domain (missing parts from reference TRBV28 and TRBJ1-1): DVKVTQSSRYLVKRTGEKVFLECVQDMDHENMFWYRQDPGLGLRLIYFSYDVKMKEKGDIPEGYSVSREKKERFSLILESASTNQTSMYLCASTERTMGNTEAFFGQGTRLTVV.

This clone appeared many times. A single base separates this from a much larger clone, so it may be a read error. Additional DNA sequences in this sample encode the identical CDR3. This chain uses TRBV5-1 with TRBJ2-3, with D maybe TRBD2 (5 bases). CDR1 is SGHRS, CDR2 YFSETQ, per germline. The CDR3 covers 15 residues. CDR3 DNA sequence: TGTGCCAGCAGCTCAAAGCGGCCTAGCACAGATACGCAGTATTTT. This encodes CASSSKRPSTDTQYF. The complete variable domain, with remaining parts taken from reference TRBV5-1 and TRBJ2-3, reads KAGVTQTPRYLIKTRGQQVTLSCSPISGHRSVSWYQQTPGQGLQFLFEYFSETQRNKGNFPGRFSGRQFSNSRSEMNVSTLELGDSALYLCASSSKRPSTDTQYFGPGTRLTVL.

The chain recombines TRBV20-1 with TRBJ2-3; no clear D. Germline CDR1 and CDR2: DFQATT and SNEGSKA (reference sequence). The CDR3 runs 15 residues. V lost 3 bases, J lost 0 bases, and 13 bases lay in between. The DNA of the CDR3 is TGCAGTGCTAGGGACCGACGGGCGAGCACAGATACGCAGTATTTT. Residues: CSARDRRASTDTQYF.

This clone was recorded only once. At one end, the junction sequence differs from germline, possibly due to a read error. The V call is TRBV6-5, the J call TRBJ2-3; TRBD1 is a possible D gene (6 bases). The CDR3 totals 16 residues. Germline CDR1 reads MNHEY; CDR2 reads SVGAGI. Here the CDR3 DNA reads TGTGCCAGCACTTACTCACTCAACAGGGAGACGGATACGCAGTATTTT. Protein sequence: CASTYSLNRETDTQYF.

This clone was counted only a few times. The V gene is TRBV7-2, the J gene TRBJ2-7; D remains ambiguous. The CDR3 length is 12 residues. V dropped 3 bases and J dropped 7 bases, with 10 bases sitting between them. The germline V gene has CDR1 SGHTA and CDR2 FQGNSA. CDR3 DNA sequence: TGTGCCAGCAGCTTGTATCTACTTGAGCAGTACTTC. It codes for CASSLYLLEQYF.

This chain uses TRBV2 with TRBJ2-1, with 16 bases lining up with TRBD2. This CDR3 comprises 17 residues. The V and J ends lost 7 bases and 2 bases, in that order; junction bases with no gene match: 5. Germline V gives CDR1 SNHLY, CDR2 FYNNEI. The CDR3 spells CASMGTSGRAAYNEQFF. The CDR3 region has the DNA TGTGCCAGCATGGGGACTAGCGGGAGGGCGGCCTACAATGAGCAGTTCTTC.

This clone was seen a handful of times. This rearrangement joins TRBV27 to TRBJ1-1; D gene unclear. The CDR3 length is 15 residues. Looked up from germline, CDR1 is MNHEY and CDR2 is SMNVEV (reference sequence). V dropped 2 bases and J dropped 0 bases, with 10 bases sitting between them. The CDR3 DNA is TGTGCCAGCAGTTTAGGCGGGAGCATGAACACTGAAGCTTTCTTT. Amino acids: CASSLGGSMNTEAFF.

Notes on this clone: A junction end diverges from the germline sequence, so it may reflect a read error. The genes are TRBV10-2 and TRBJ1-2; D not resolved. Germline lookup yields CDR1 WSHSY and CDR2 SAAADI. This CDR3 has 15 residues. The CDR3 nucleotides read TGCTCCAGCAGTGGGCGGACCCAAGCTAACTATGGCTACACCTTC. It yields the protein CSSSGRTQANYGYTF.

Concerning this clone itself: Germline and junction disagree at one end, which may indicate a read error. Distinct nucleotide sequences in the sample also encode this CDR3. The chain employs TRBV6-2 or TRBV6-3 and TRBJ1-1; 11 bases fit TRBD1. In germline, CDR1 is MNHEY, CDR2 SVGEGT. The CDR3 extends over 15 amino acids. The CDR3 DNA sequence: TGTGCCAGCACTCACGGACAGGGGGCCGACACGGAAGCTTTCTTT. It yields the protein CASTHGQGADTEAFF.

This clone was seen repeatedly, ten times or more. J is TRBJ2-7 and V is TRBV20-1; the match to TRBD2 covers 7 bases. This CDR3 has 14 residues. CDR1 DFQATT and CDR2 SNEGSKA come from the germline V gene (reference sequence). Trimming at V came to 6 bases and at J to 3 bases, leaving 11 bases not matched to a gene. CDR3 amino acids: CSATFGAGVYEQYF. The DNA for the CDR3 is TGCAGTGCGACGTTTGGTGCGGGAGTCTACGAGCAGTACTTC.

This clone has at least ten counts. The chain is built from TRBV2 and TRBJ2-7; 14 nucleotides agree with TRBD2. V shed 5 bases, J shed 2 bases, and the junction held 2 bases outside the gene matches. The CDR3 length is 15 residues. The germline CDR1 and CDR2 sequences are SNHLY and FYNNEI. The CDR3 nucleotides are TGTGCCAGCAGTCTGACTAGCGGGAGGGCCTACGAGCAGTACTTC. It encodes CASSLTSGRAYEQYF.

A few counts support this clone. The V and J genes are TRBV7-3 and TRBJ1-1, with 7 bases lining up with TRBD1. CDR3 length: 13 residues. Germline V gene data show CDR1 as SGHTA and CDR2 as FQGTGA. After removal of 5 bases from V and 5 bases from J, the junction contained 5 bases not matched to a gene. CDR3 nucleotide sequence: TGTGCCAGCAGCCCGGGACAGTTTACTGAAGCTTTCTTT. This codes for CASSPGQFTEAFF.

This clone was detected only a few times. The chain joins TRBV4-1 to TRBJ1-2, with D possibly matching TRBD1 (6 bases). CDR3 length equals 14 residues. Trimming left V 3 bases short and J 4 bases short, with 12 bases between. Germline CDR1 reads MGHRA; CDR2 reads YSYEKL. CDR3: CASSQDGTLYGYTF. CDR3 nucleotides: TGCGCCAGCAGCCAGGACGGGACACTCTATGGCTACACCTTC.

This clone was recorded at least ten times. A single base separates this from a much larger clone, so it may be a read error. The rearrangement joins TRBV2 to TRBJ2-7; 10 positions agree with TRBD2. Germline V gene lookup returns CDR1 SNHLY and CDR2 FYNNEI. CDR3 length: 15 amino acids. The CDR3 coding sequence is TGTGCCAGCAGTGTACCCAGCGGGAGGGGGAACGAGCGGTACTTC. Translated: CASSVPSGRGNERYF.

Of note for this clone: A read error is possible here, since a much larger clone lies one base away. V is TRBV18 and J is TRBJ2-7; 11 bases agree with TRBD1. CDR1 KGHSH and CDR2 LQKENI come from the germline V gene. Germline trimming cut 4 bases from V and 3 bases from J; bases unmatched to any gene: 2. The CDR3 is 14 amino acids. The CDR3 bases are TGTGCCAGCTCACTTGGGACAGGGGGCTACGAGCAGTACTTC. Encoded protein: CASSLGTGGYEQYF.

This clone was recorded a few times. It may be a read error: a sequence one base away is much more abundant. V gene TRBV7-2 combines with J gene TRBJ2-5; 8 bases map to TRBD2. The CDR3 has 16 residues. CDR1 and CDR2 (germline): SGHTA, FQGNSA. The CDR3 bases are TGTGTCAGCAGCTCAGAGCGGGAGTCTCTTTTCCAGACCCAGTACTTC. Protein sequence: CVSSSERESLFQTQYF.

J is TRBJ1-6 and V is TRBV6-6, with D possibly TRBD1 on 6 matching bases. Germline V gene sequence: CDR1 MNHNY, CDR2 SVGAGI (reference sequence). The CDR3 consists of 15 residues. V dropped 0 bases and J dropped 8 bases, with 11 bases sitting between them. The CDR3 coding sequence is TGTGCCAGCAGTTACTCGTGGGGGGCGGATTCACCCCTCCACTTT. Translating gives CASSYSWGADSPLHF.

This clone was detected many times. The V gene is TRBV5-6, the J gene TRBJ1-1; D might be TRBD1 (6 bases). This CDR3 region has 13 residues. Trimming removed 10 bases at V and 0 bases at J, with 13 bases between. Per germline, CDR1 SGHDT and CDR2 YYEEEE. The CDR3 is CASRGAMNTEAFF. CDR3 sequence (DNA): TGTGCCTCGCGGGGGGCCATGAACACTGAAGCTTTCTTT.

This clone was recorded many times. The chain employs TRBV27 and TRBJ2-4; D remains unclear. The ends were cut back, 4 bases at V and 0 bases at J, with 7 bases in the middle. Germline V lookup: CDR1 MNHEY, CDR2 SMNVEV (reference sequence). The CDR3 contains 14 residues. This chain's CDR3 is CASSSHIAKNIQYF. CDR3 nucleotide sequence: TGTGCCAGCAGTTCACACATAGCCAAAAACATTCAGTACTTC.

This clone was seen ten or more times. The genes are TRBV30 and TRBJ1-4, with no clear D. Germline V gene lookup returns CDR1 GTSNPN and CDR2 SVGIG (reference sequence). V shed 1 base and J shed 5 bases, with 8 bases lying between them. The CDR3 runs to 13 residues. In nucleotides, the CDR3 is TGTGCCTGGAGTGAACGACCAAATGAAAAACTGTTTTTT. Translated: CAWSERPNEKLFF.

In this sample, this clone turned up many times. The chain combines TRBV5-5 with TRBJ2-7, with D unresolved. Germline CDR1 is SGHKS and CDR2 is YYEKEE (reference sequence). CDR3 length: 14 residues. The ends were cut back, 1 base at V and 2 bases at J, with 10 bases in the middle. In DNA form, the CDR3 reads TGTGCCAGCAGCTTGTACCAGGTTCCCTACGAGCAGTACTTC. Translated: CASSLYQVPYEQYF.

This clone showed up many times. This chain joins TRBV20-1 and TRBJ1-2; 9 bases align to TRBD1. The CDR3 length is 14 residues. CDR1 is DFQATT and CDR2 is SNEGSKA in the germline V gene (reference sequence). Trimming took 6 bases from V and 4 from J; bases not matched to a gene: 9. DNA for the CDR3: TGCAGTGCCATCCGGGACAGGGAGTCCTATGGCTACACCTTC. Translating it yields CSAIRDRESYGYTF.